Shown below are 18 T cell receptor beta chains from a single sample sequenced in a study of T cells after yellow fever vaccination. TCRdb re-derived calls from the 5' RACE reads in MiXCR, one entry per CDR3 protein. The table lists 200,000 to 250,000 distinct CDR3 sequences, less than 9% of them singletons, with approximately 0.85% in the top ten. The sequencing used CD4+ T cells sorted from PBMCs, collected 15 days after the yellow fever booster vaccination. The receptors were gathered from a man aged 25 to 45 who received the YFV17D yellow fever vaccine.

Here the CDR3 reads CASGLAGGPYEQFF. In nucleotides, the CDR3 is TGTGCCAGCGGACTGGCGGGAGGGCCCTATGAGCAGTTCTTC. The chain carries TRBV7-8 and TRBJ2-1; 9 bases are shared with TRBD2. The CDR3 runs 14 residues. J gave up 8 bases and V 8 bases, and 10 bases lay outside the gene matches. Germline V gives CDR1 SGHVS, CDR2 FQNEAQ.

The V and J genes are TRBV5-1 and TRBJ2-7; the D is unclear. V was pared by 0 bases and J by 7 bases, with 14 bases between. The CDR3 runs 14 residues. Looked up from germline, CDR1 is SGHRS and CDR2 is YFSETQ. The chain's CDR3 is CASSLAVEVGEQYF. The CDR3 DNA follows: TGCGCCAGCAGCTTGGCCGTCGAAGTCGGGGAGCAGTACTTC.

This clonotype was seen only a few times. J is TRBJ2-1 and V is TRBV3-1, with unresolved D. The germline CDR1 and CDR2 sequences are LGHDT and YNNKEL (reference sequence). The CDR3 covers 11 residues. The germline V and J ends were trimmed by 0 bases and 12 bases, with 6 bases remaining between them. CDR3 nucleotides: TGTGCCAGCAGCCAAGAGAGTCCGCAGTTCTTC. It translates to CASSQESPQFF.

This clonotype was found a few times. The chain couples TRBV2 to TRBJ2-3; D is possibly TRBD1 (5 bases). Per germline, CDR1 SNHLY and CDR2 FYNNEI. The CDR3 spans 15 residues. The V end lost 7 bases, the J end lost 2 bases, and 16 bases lay between the germline ends. In DNA, the CDR3 is TGTGCCAGCAAACTGGACAAAGGATCCACAGATACGCAGTATTTT. Its protein product is CASKLDKGSTDTQYF.

This clonotype has a handful of counts. The gene calls are TRBV20-1 and TRBJ2-1, with a weak D call TRBD2 (6 bases). The V end was cut by 5 bases, the J end by 10 bases, with 12 bases between. CDR3 length equals 11 residues. Germline CDR1 DFQATT, CDR2 SNEGSKA (reference sequence). The CDR3 spells CSAGPAGEQFF. As DNA, the CDR3 is TGCAGTGCTGGGCCAGCGGGCGAGCAGTTCTTC.

The table lists this clonotype with many counts. This rearrangement joins TRBV20-1 to TRBJ2-3, with 11 bases identical to TRBD2. V lost 4 bases, J lost 3 bases, and 3 bases stayed unmatched. CDR3 length: 14 amino acids. Germline assignment: CDR1 DFQATT and CDR2 SNEGSKA (reference sequence). The CDR3 nucleotides are TGCAGTGCTATTACTAGCGGGAGAACAGATACGCAGTATTTT. Its protein product is CSAITSGRTDTQYF.

This clonotype was seen a few times. This chain uses TRBV24-1 with TRBJ2-2; D is undetermined. The V gene's germline CDR1 is KGHDR and CDR2 SFDVKD. Trimming shortened V by 2 bases and J by 0 bases, and 9 bases separated the two germline ends. This CDR3 region has 16 residues. In DNA, the CDR3 is TGTGCCACCAGTGATTCAGGCAGGACGAACACCGGGGAGCTGTTTTTT. Encoded protein: CATSDSGRTNTGELFF.

This chain connects TRBV7-2 to TRBJ2-7; 15 nucleotides align to TRBD2. With 3 bases clipped from V and 4 bases from J, the junction kept 4 bases outside the gene matches. This CDR3 is built from 16 residues. Germline V lookup: CDR1 SGHTA, CDR2 FQGNSA. CDR3 in DNA: TGTGCCAGCAGCTTCCCCGGGACTAGCGGGAGGTACGAGCAGTACTTC. This translates into CASSFPGTSGRYEQYF.

This clonotype has a handful of counts. CDR3 sequence: CSVVKREIGTQYF. The CDR3 DNA reads TGCAGCGTTGTTAAGCGGGAGATTGGGACCCAGTACTTC. This sequence joins TRBV29-1 and TRBJ2-5; 8 nucleotides align to TRBD2. Per germline, CDR1 SQVTM and CDR2 ANQGSEA. Trimming removed 4 bases from V and 7 bases from J; junction bases left unmatched: 8. CDR3 length equals 13 residues. The entire variable domain, with the rest obtained from reference TRBV29-1 and TRBJ2-5, is as follows: SAVISQKPSRDICQRGTSLTIQCQVDSQVTMMFWYRQQPGQSLTLIATANQGSEATYESGFVIDKFPISRPNLTFSTLTVSNMSPEDSSIYLCSVVKREIGTQYFGPGTRLLVL.

This chain links TRBV2 with TRBJ1-6; D is unclear. The CDR3 sequence is 12 residues long. V gave up 4 bases and J gave up 7 bases, with 5 bases separating them. Germline V gene data show CDR1 as SNHLY and CDR2 as FYNNEI. CDR3 nucleotides: TGTGCCAGCAGTGTCCTAAATTCACCCCTCCACTTT. Amino acids: CASSVLNSPLHF.

Ten or more counts support this clonotype. The chain has TRBV12-3 or TRBV12-4 and TRBJ2-7; 7 bases are shared with TRBD1. The J segment lost 4 bases and the V segment lost 6 bases, leaving 6 bases of the junction unmatched. CDR3 length: 13 residues. The CDR3 region has the DNA TGTGCCAGCAGAATGACAGGGTTATACGAGCAGTACTTC. It specifies CASRMTGLYEQYF.

This clonotype was recorded at least ten times. The rearrangement links TRBV14 to TRBJ2-1, with D tentatively TRBD1 (6 bases). This CDR3 has 16 amino acids. V lost 1 base and J 2 bases, leaving 12 bases between the germline ends. Looked up from germline, CDR1 is SGHDN and CDR2 is FVKESK. CDR3 DNA sequence: TGTGCCAGCAGCCAAGTTGGCAGGGACACCTACAATGAGCAGTTCTTC. Translating it yields CASSQVGRDTYNEQFF.

The chain is built from TRBV20-1 and TRBJ2-7, with D perhaps TRBD1 or TRBD2 (5 bases each). This CDR3 is 14 amino acids long. Trimming cost V 2 bases and J 6 bases, with 17 bases left between them. CDR1 and CDR2 from the germline V gene are DFQATT and SNEGSKA (reference sequence). CDR3 sequence (DNA): TGCAGTGCTAGAACTAATACCGGTGGGGGCGAGCAGTACTTC. Its protein is CSARTNTGGGEQYF.

Turning to this clonotype: The CDR3 ends on some other residue instead of the conserved phenylalanine or tryptophan, so this is likely a read error. The rearrangement uses TRBV25-1 and TRBJ2-5, with 7 positions matching TRBD1. Germline assignment: CDR1 MGHDK and CDR2 SYGVNS. The V gene end was trimmed by 4 bases and the J gene end by 1 base; junction bases not matched to a gene: 0. There are 13 residues in the CDR3. The CDR3 is CASSGQGQETQYL. DNA for the CDR3: TGTGCCAGCAGTGGACAGGGCCAAGAGACCCAGTACCTC.

This clonotype was observed at least ten times. The chain uses TRBV11-3 and TRBJ2-2; D is perhaps TRBD2 (6 bases). Germline V CDR1 and CDR2: SGHNT, YENEEA. The CDR3 sequence is 13 residues long. V was pared by 0 bases and J by 8 bases, with 7 bases between. The CDR3 here is CASSLEGGGELFF. CDR3 sequence (DNA): TGTGCCAGCAGCTTAGAGGGAGGTGGGGAGCTGTTTTTT.

J is TRBJ2-7 and V is TRBV6-2 or TRBV6-3; no clear D. The CDR3 has 11 residues. Germline CDR1 reads MNHEY; CDR2 reads SVGEGT. Trimming pared 7 bases from V and 1 base from J, leaving 5 bases between. Here the CDR3 reads CASTSSYEQYF. CDR3 nucleotides: TGTGCCAGCACCAGTTCCTACGAGCAGTACTTC.

This clonotype was seen repeatedly, ten times or more. The chain couples TRBV12-3 or TRBV12-4 to TRBJ2-7, with TRBD1 matching 8 bases. V shed 6 bases and J 6 bases; nucleotides not matched to a gene: 10. The CDR3 is made up of 14 amino acids. The CDR3, as DNA: TGTGCCAGCAGACACGGACAGGGTCGTACCGAGCAGTACTTC. This encodes CASRHGQGRTEQYF.

The rearrangement links TRBV23-1 to TRBJ2-3; 8 bases are a match to TRBD1. TRBV23-1 is filed as an ORF, its function uncertain. The CDR3 length is 17 residues. The trim removed 0 bases at V and 6 bases at J, leaving 11 bases unmatched. The CDR3 sequence is CASSQSGGRGRMDTQYF. In DNA, the CDR3 is TGCGCCAGCAGTCAATCAGGGGGCAGGGGGCGGATGGATACGCAGTATTTT.